Presented here are 30 T cell receptor beta chains from one specimen sequenced in a study of post-analysis software for immune sequencing data. General study points: Controls showed lower frequencies than patients for a few TRBV segments, and TRBV5-6, TRBV5-1 and TRBV20-1 were among these.

Unique molecular identifiers were present in the TCR beta cDNA libraries. MiXCR was run by TCRdb on the PCR reads, yielding one entry per CDR3 protein. The sample shows 820,000 or so distinct CDR3 sequences, approximately 50% of them seen only once. Their recognized antigens are unknown. The sequencing input was blood. Receptors originate from a girl aged 5-17 years with multiple sclerosis.

A single count supports this clonotype. The V gene is TRBV12-3 or TRBV12-4, the J gene TRBJ2-7; D may match TRBD1 or TRBD2 (5 bases each). Deletions cut 8 bases from V and 3 bases from J, with 11 bases between. The CDR3 consists of 12 residues. The CDR3 loop is CASLGTDYEQYF. The CDR3 DNA follows: TGTGCCAGCCTCGGGACGGACTACGAGCAGTACTTC.

CDR3 DNA sequence: TGTGCCAGTCAGGACCAGCGATCGTACAATGAGCAGTTCTTC. It specifies CASQDQRSYNEQFF. This sequence joins TRBV7-9 and TRBJ2-1; D is uncertain. The CDR3 is made up of 14 amino acids. Deletions cut 9 bases from V and 4 bases from J, with 16 bases between. Germline V lookup: CDR1 SEHNR, CDR2 FQNEAQ (reference sequence).

This clonotype appeared once. The chain uses TRBV11-2 and TRBJ2-4, with 11 bases matching TRBD2. The germline V gene has CDR1 SGHAT and CDR2 FQNNGV. V lost 2 bases, J lost 13 bases, and 10 bases stayed unmatched. The CDR3 is 15 residues long. As DNA, the CDR3 is TGTGCCAGCAGCTTAAGTAGCGGGGGGGTGGGAGAGCAGTACTTC. Translated: CASSLSSGGVGEQYF.

The chain uses TRBV2 and TRBJ2-3; tentative D call: TRBD2 (5 bases). CDR3 length: 18 amino acids. CDR1 and CDR2 (germline): SNHLY, FYNNEI. Trimming took 1 base from V and 1 from J, leaving 18 bases between them. The CDR3 sequence is CASSEVGVLAAGTDTQYF. CDR3 nucleotide sequence: TGTGCCAGCAGTGAAGTGGGAGTGTTGGCGGCCGGCACAGATACGCAGTATTTT.

The sample holds one count of this clonotype. The chain combines TRBV24-1 with TRBJ2-2; 10 nucleotides match TRBD2. Germline V lookup: CDR1 KGHDR, CDR2 SFDVKD. J lost 6 bases, V lost 0 bases, and 6 bases had no gene match. The CDR3 totals 17 residues. CDR3 amino acids: CATSDLPSGGAPGELFF. Written as DNA, the CDR3 is TGTGCCACCAGTGATTTGCCCAGCGGGGGGGCCCCCGGGGAGCTGTTTTTT.

The rearrangement uses TRBV12-2 and TRBJ1-1. TRBV12-2 is given as a pseudogene. CDR3 length equals 18 residues. The CDR3 loop is CASRFLHGEVIMNTEAFF. The CDR3 bases are TGTGCAAGTCGCTTCCTCCACGGGGAGGTGATCATGAACACTGAAGCTTTCTTT.

This chain links TRBV10-3 with TRBJ1-6, with 8 positions matching TRBD1. Germline V gives CDR1 ENHRY, CDR2 SYGVKD. The CDR3 loop spans 15 amino acids. V was pared by 3 bases and J by 6 bases, with 4 bases of the junction left unmatched. The chain's CDR3 is CAISDGDRSNSPLHF. The CDR3 bases are TGTGCCATCAGTGATGGGGACAGGTCTAATTCACCCCTCCACTTT.

This clonotype was detected a few times. The chain has TRBV7-2 and TRBJ2-7; the match to TRBD2 covers 13 bases. Germline-derived CDR1 and CDR2 are SGHTA and FQGNSA. V lost 10 bases and J lost 0; bases outside the gene matches: 12. The CDR3 spans 17 residues. CDR3 in DNA: TGTGCCACCTCGGGACTAGCGGGATTAGGGAGCTCCTACGAGCAGTACTTC. It specifies CATSGLAGLGSSYEQYF.

The gene calls are TRBV4-1 and TRBJ2-6, with D perhaps given as TRBD1 or TRBD2 (5 bases each). Germline V lookup: CDR1 MGHRA, CDR2 YSYEKL. Trimming removed 0 bases from V and 4 bases from J, with 10 bases in between. There are 16 residues in the CDR3. The CDR3 bases are TGCGCCAGCAGCCAAGATATCGGGACCGGGGCCAACGTCCTGACTTTC. Its translation: CASSQDIGTGANVLTF.

The chain recombines TRBV12-3 or TRBV12-4 with TRBJ1-6, with 8 bases lining up with TRBD1. The CDR3 length is 14 residues. Trimming cost V 5 bases and J 9 bases; bases outside gene matches: 6. The CDR3 sequence is CASSLRGQSSPLHF. The CDR3 DNA is TGTGCCAGCAGTCTCAGGGGGCAGAGTTCACCCCTCCACTTT.

V and J are TRBV20-1 and TRBJ2-1; a possible D gene is TRBD2 (6 bases). The J call may be in error: the DNA end matches TRBJ2-7 better. Germline V CDR1 and CDR2: DFQATT, SNEGSKA (reference sequence). The CDR3 extends over 14 amino acids. CDR3 loop: CSLYRDSLSDEQYF. The CDR3 bases are TGCAGTCTCTATCGGGACTCACTATCGGACGAGCAGTACTTC.

In this sample, this clonotype turned up once. The chain joins TRBV4-1 to TRBJ2-5; 9 nucleotides line up with TRBD2. The germline V gene has CDR1 MGHRA and CDR2 YSYEKL. There are 17 residues in the CDR3. J gave up 11 bases and V 1 base, and 17 bases lay outside the gene matches. The CDR3 protein is CASSQGLAGSILNEQYF. CDR3 bases: TGCGCCAGCAGCCAAGGTCTAGCGGGATCTATTCTCAATGAGCAGTACTTC.

This clonotype turned up a few times. As DNA, the CDR3 is TGTGCCAGCAGTTACTCTTCCCGGGACAGGGGGCGATACAATGAGCAGTTCTTC. It codes for CASSYSSRDRGRYNEQFF. The chain carries TRBV6-5 and TRBJ2-1; TRBD1 matches at 12 bases. Trimming cost V 0 bases and J 4 bases; bases outside gene matches: 7. The CDR3 contains 18 residues. Germline loops: CDR1 MNHEY, CDR2 SVGAGI.

This clonotype was counted a few times. J is TRBJ2-7 and V is TRBV29-1; weak D call: TRBD1 (5 bases). Trimming cost V 1 base and J 6 bases, with 10 bases left between them. Germline V gives CDR1 SQVTM, CDR2 ANQGSEA. This CDR3 is built from 12 residues. CDR3 DNA sequence: TGCAGCGTTGAAGGTCGTGGGGCCGAGCAGTACTTC. Its translation is CSVEGRGAEQYF.

V gene TRBV6-5 combines with J gene TRBJ1-4; maybe TRBD1 (5 bases). From germline, CDR1 is MNHEY and CDR2 SVGAGI. V gave up 0 bases and J gave up 8 bases, with 22 bases separating them. The CDR3 extends over 18 amino acids. The CDR3 DNA is TGTGCCAGCAGTTACTCGACCACCTACCGGGACCAGCGGGAAAAACTGTTTTTT. This sequence encodes CASSYSTTYRDQREKLFF.

The gene calls are TRBV27 and TRBJ2-1; 8 bases agree with TRBD1. V lost 4 bases and J lost 2; bases outside the gene matches: 13. CDR1 is MNHEY, CDR2 SMNVEV, per germline (reference sequence). CDR3 length equals 18 residues. CDR3 sequence (DNA): TGTGCCAGCAGTTCCGGACAGGGCGGATATTCAACCTACAATGAGCAGTTCTTC. Translated, it gives CASSSGQGGYSTYNEQFF.

This clonotype was recorded a few times. This rearrangement joins TRBV21-1 to TRBJ2-3; the listed D gene, TRBD2, was not tested against the DNA. TRBV21-1 is assigned pseudogene status. The CDR3 has 17 amino acids. The CDR3 DNA reads as TGTGCCAGCAGCAAACCATGGGAGCGTAAGATCACAGATACGCAGTATTTT. Protein sequence: CASSKPWERKITDTQYF.

CDR3 in DNA: TGCAGTGCTAGGGGCGGGAGGACAAACAATGAGCAGTTCTTC. Amino acids: CSARGGRTNNEQFF. The V call is TRBV20-1, the J call TRBJ2-1; 8 nucleotides align to TRBD2. This CDR3 has 14 residues. Losses at the gene ends were 3 bases for V and 5 bases for J; bases not matched to a gene: 6. Per the germline V gene, CDR1 is DFQATT and CDR2 is SNEGSKA (reference sequence).

The chain has TRBV5-1 and TRBJ2-1, with D hard to call. The CDR3 covers 14 residues. Trimming stripped 4 bases from V and 5 bases from J, with 13 bases between. CDR1 and CDR2 (germline): SGHRS, YFSETQ. CDR3 bases: TGCGCCAGCAGCCCTGAATTGGGCCACAATGAGCAGTTCTTC. Protein product: CASSPELGHNEQFF.

The chain carries TRBV20-1 and TRBJ2-7; 9 bases agree with TRBD2. CDR3 length: 14 residues. CDR1 DFQATT and CDR2 SNEGSKA come from the germline V gene (reference sequence). With V trimmed by 6 bases and J by 4 bases, 10 bases remained unmatched. DNA of the CDR3: TGCAGTGCCCTCCCCTCTAGCGGGACGTACGAGCAGTACTTC. It codes for CSALPSSGTYEQYF.

The V call is TRBV3-1, the J call TRBJ2-5; D remains ambiguous. The DNA matches TRBJ2-7 better at its end, which makes the J call doubtful. In germline, CDR1 is LGHDT, CDR2 YNNKEL (reference sequence). CDR3 size: 15 residues. CDR3 coding DNA: TGTGCCAGCAGCCAATTCGGATACAGATATCCCGAGCAGTACTTC. Protein sequence: CASSQFGYRYPEQYF.

The chain couples TRBV29-1 to TRBJ1-2, with 8 bases lining up with TRBD1. CDR3 length: 14 residues. J lost 7 bases, V lost 6 bases, and 13 bases had no gene match. Germline CDR1 reads SQVTM; CDR2 reads ANQGSEA. The CDR3 nucleotides are TGCAGCGTCGAGGATCCGGACAGGGCTACTGGCTACACCTTC. Translating it yields CSVEDPDRATGYTF.

This chain uses TRBV29-1 with TRBJ2-5; 12 nucleotides align to TRBD2. Germline V gives CDR1 SQVTM, CDR2 ANQGSEA. The CDR3 runs 13 residues. The V gene end was trimmed by 4 bases and the J gene end by 11 bases; junction bases not matched to a gene: 8. As DNA, the CDR3 is TGCAGCGTTGGGACTAGCGGGACCTCGGAGCAGTACTTC. Amino acids: CSVGTSGTSEQYF.

J is TRBJ2-7 and V is TRBV3-1; 11 bases fit TRBD2. Germline V CDR1 and CDR2: LGHDT, YNNKEL (reference sequence). CDR3 length equals 15 residues. V was pared by 4 bases and J by 4 bases, with 6 bases of the junction left unmatched. CDR3: CASSRGTSGIYEQYF. DNA for the CDR3: TGTGCCAGCAGCCGGGGGACTAGCGGCATTTACGAGCAGTACTTC.

The chain recombines TRBV20-1 with TRBJ2-3; 8 bases are a match to TRBD2. This CDR3 spans 17 amino acids. With V trimmed by 1 base and J by 6 bases, 15 bases remained unmatched. Germline V gives CDR1 DFQATT, CDR2 SNEGSKA (reference sequence). CDR3 loop: CSARGGDRAGAGDTQYF. In DNA form, the CDR3 reads TGCAGTGCTAGAGGAGGAGATCGAGCGGGAGCCGGCGATACGCAGTATTTT.

The V gene is TRBV18, the J gene TRBJ1-5; D remains unclear. The CDR3 sequence is 15 residues long. Germline values: CDR1 KGHSH, CDR2 LQKENI. With 6 bases removed from V and 5 bases from J, the gap between germline ends came to 17 bases. CDR3 protein: CASSPTPTRDQPQHF. CDR3 sequence (DNA): TGTGCCAGCTCTCCCACACCGACACGAGATCAGCCCCAGCATTTT.

This clonotype was detected only a few times. The chain recombines TRBV15 with TRBJ1-2; 7 bases are a match to TRBD1. Losses at the gene ends were 3 bases for V and 5 bases for J; bases not matched to a gene: 3. Germline V gene data show CDR1 as LNHNV and CDR2 as YYDKDF (reference sequence). CDR3 length equals 13 residues. Here the CDR3 reads CATSRGQMYGYTF. For the CDR3, the DNA is TGTGCCACCAGCAGGGGACAGATGTATGGCTACACCTTC.

The chain employs TRBV5-1 and TRBJ2-5; no clear D gene. Germline values: CDR1 SGHRS, CDR2 YFSETQ. V was pared by 0 bases and J by 1 base, with 7 bases between. The CDR3 runs 14 residues. This CDR3 reads CASSLGQTQETQYF. CDR3 nucleotides: TGCGCCAGCAGCTTGGGCCAGACCCAAGAGACCCAGTACTTC. The whole variable domain, remainder taken from reference TRBV5-1 and TRBJ2-5, is KAGVTQTPRYLIKTRGQQVTLSCSPISGHRSVSWYQQTPGQGLQFLFEYFSETQRNKGNFPGRFSGRQFSNSRSEMNVSTLELGDSALYLCASSLGQTQETQYFGPGTRLLVL.

The chain combines TRBV18 with TRBJ2-7, with D unresolved. CDR3 length: 14 amino acids. Per the germline V gene, CDR1 is KGHSH and CDR2 is LQKENI. Trimming shortened V by 3 bases and J by 2 bases, and 11 bases separated the two germline ends. The CDR3 nucleotides are TGTGCCAGCTCACCTTTCGGCCGGGCCTACGAGCAGTACTTC. Translating it yields CASSPFGRAYEQYF. Supplemented by reference TRBV18 and TRBJ2-7, the full variable domain reads NAGVMQNPRHLVRRRGQEARLRCSPMKGHSHVYWYRQLPEEGLKFMVYLQKENIIDESGMPKERFSAEFPKEGPSILRIQQVVRGDSAAYFCASSPFGRAYEQYFGPGTRLTVT.

The V gene is TRBV6-4, the J gene TRBJ1-5, with D possibly matching TRBD1 (6 bases). Germline loops: CDR1 MRHNA, CDR2 SNTAGT. The V end was cut by 8 bases, the J end by 2 bases, with 16 bases between. The CDR3 sequence is 15 residues long. CDR3 amino acids: CASSPGHEGNQPQHF. CDR3 in DNA: TGTGCCAGCTCCCCGGGACACGAGGGCAATCAGCCCCAGCATTTT.